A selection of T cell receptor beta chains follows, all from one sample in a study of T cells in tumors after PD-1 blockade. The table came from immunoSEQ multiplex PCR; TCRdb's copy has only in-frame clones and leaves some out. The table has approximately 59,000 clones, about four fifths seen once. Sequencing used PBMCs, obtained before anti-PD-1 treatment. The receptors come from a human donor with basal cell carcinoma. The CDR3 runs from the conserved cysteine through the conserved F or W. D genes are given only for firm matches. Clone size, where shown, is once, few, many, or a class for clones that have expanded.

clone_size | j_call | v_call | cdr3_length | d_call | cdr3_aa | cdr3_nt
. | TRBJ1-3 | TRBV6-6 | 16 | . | CASTNWDGGSGNTIYF | TGTGCCAGCACCAACTGGGACGGAGGCTCTGGAAACACCATATATTTT
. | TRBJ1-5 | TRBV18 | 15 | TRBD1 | CASSPPGTGDQPQHF | TGTGCCAGCTCACCACCAGGGACAGGGGATCAGCCCCAGCATTTT
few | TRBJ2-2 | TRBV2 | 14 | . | CASSDNRDIGELFF | TGTGCCAGCAGTGATAACAGGGACATCGGGGAGCTGTTTTTT
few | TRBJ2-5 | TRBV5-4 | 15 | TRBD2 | CASSRGGGELETQYF | TGTGCCAGCAGCCGAGGCGGGGGAGAACTGGAGACCCAGTACTTC
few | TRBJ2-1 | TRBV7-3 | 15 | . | CASSPAGAPSNEQFF | TGTGCCAGCAGCCCCGCGGGGGCCCCTAGCAATGAGCAGTTCTTC
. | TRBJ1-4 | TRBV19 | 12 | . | CASRRNPEKLFF | TGTGCCAGTAGACGTAACCCCGAAAAACTGTTTTTT
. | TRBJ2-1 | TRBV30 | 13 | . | CASRGVAGHEQFF | TGTGCCTCCAGGGGGGTAGCGGGCCATGAGCAGTTCTTC
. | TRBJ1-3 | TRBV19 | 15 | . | CASSIGWFSGNTIYF | TGTGCCAGTAGTATAGGTTGGTTCTCTGGAAACACCATATATTTT
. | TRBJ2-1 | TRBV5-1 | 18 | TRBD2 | CASSLDPGGLTSYNEQFF | TGCGCCAGCAGCTTGGATCCGGGGGGACTCACCTCCTACAATGAGCAGTTCTTC
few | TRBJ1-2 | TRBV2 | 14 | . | CASSDTGGNYGYTF | TGTGCCAGCAGTGACACCGGAGGAAACTATGGCTACACCTTC